Presented here are 28 T cell receptor beta chains from one specimen sequenced in a study of blood T cell repertoires in COVID-19. Assay used: immunoSEQ multiplex PCR; TCRdb lists only in-frame clones, some missing. The repertoire holds 200,000 to 300,000 clones, with roughly 84% as singletons. Sample: peripheral blood. These TCRs come from a man between 35 and 55 years old who had recovered from COVID-19.

The CDR3 loop reads CASSLSGTYEQYF. Here the CDR3 DNA reads TGTGCCAGCAGCTTATCGGGAACCTACGAGCAGTACTTC. The chain uses TRBV13 and TRBJ2-7; the D gene is possibly TRBD2 (5 bases). CDR1 and CDR2 (germline): PRHDT, FYEKMQ (reference sequence). The ends were cut back, 2 bases at V and 2 bases at J, with 7 bases in the middle. CDR3 size: 13 residues. Full variable domain (missing parts from reference TRBV13 and TRBJ2-7): AAGVIQSPRHLIKEKRETATLKCYPIPRHDTVYWYQQGPGQDPQFLISFYEKMQSDKGSIPDRFSAQQFSDYHSELNMSSLELGDSALYFCASSLSGTYEQYFGPGTRLTVT.

V usage is TRBV27 and J usage is TRBJ1-4, with 8 bases fitting TRBD1. Trimming took 6 bases from V and 7 from J; bases not matched to a gene: 10. The CDR3 has 15 amino acids. Germline V gene data show CDR1 as MNHEY and CDR2 as SMNVEV (reference sequence). The CDR3 region is CASSWSGGASEKLFF. The DNA for the CDR3 is TGTGCCAGCAGCTGGTCAGGGGGCGCAAGTGAAAAACTGTTTTTT.

The chain employs TRBV4-1 and TRBJ2-1; 9 positions agree with TRBD1. V lost 4 bases to trimming and J lost 5 bases; unmatched junction nucleotides: 6. The CDR3 length is 15 residues. Germline V gives CDR1 MGHRA, CDR2 YSYEKL. The CDR3 region is CASSRERDRDNEQFF. The CDR3 DNA sequence: TGCGCCAGCAGCCGGGAGAGGGACAGGGACAATGAGCAGTTCTTC.

Here the CDR3 reads CASSPKGQGIYGYTF. CDR3 coding DNA: TGTGCCAGCAGCCCAAAGGGACAGGGTATCTATGGCTACACCTTC. The chain recombines TRBV5-6 with TRBJ1-2; 9 bases line up with TRBD1. This CDR3 comprises 15 residues. The junction had 8 bases not matched to a gene; V was cut back by 4 bases and J by 4 bases. Germline values: CDR1 SGHDT, CDR2 YYEEEE.

The chain uses TRBV3-1 (or the pseudogene TRBV3-2) and TRBJ1-6; D not certain. Germline V gene lookup returns CDR1 LGHDT and CDR2 YNNKEL (reference sequence). The CDR3 has 14 amino acids. V was shortened by 7 bases and J by 0 bases, with 7 bases between the two germline ends. The CDR3 region has the DNA TGTGCCAGCACCCGTAGCTCCTATAATTCACCCCTCCACTTT. Translation: CASTRSSYNSPLHF.

This sequence joins TRBV10-2 and TRBJ1-6; the D is unclear. This CDR3 is 15 amino acids long. Germline V gene data show CDR1 as WSHSY and CDR2 as SAAADI. The V and J ends lost 6 bases and 0 bases respectively, with 9 bases between them. DNA for the CDR3: TGCGCCAGCAGAGAACTAAGCTCCTATAATTCACCCCTCCACTTT. Protein product: CASRELSSYNSPLHF.

This chain joins TRBV7-9 and TRBJ1-1; D is unclear. The CDR3 runs to 14 residues. With 1 base removed from V and 3 bases from J, the gap between germline ends came to 9 bases. The germline V gene has CDR1 SEHNR and CDR2 FQNEAQ (reference sequence). The CDR3 DNA follows: TGTGCCAGCAGCTTAGTTTTGCAGGACACTGAAGCTTTCTTT. This gives the protein CASSLVLQDTEAFF.

This clone was detected only a few times. The genes are TRBV7-2 and TRBJ1-3; unclear D gene. Germline V gene lookup returns CDR1 SGHTA and CDR2 FQGNSA. The ends were cut back, 5 bases at V and 0 bases at J, with 8 bases in the middle. The CDR3 spans 14 residues. CDR3 nucleotide sequence: TGTGCCAGCAGCCCAGAGGCCTCTGGAAACACCATATATTTT. Its translation is CASSPEASGNTIYF.

This clone appeared once. The V gene is TRBV25-1, the J gene TRBJ2-3, with D tentatively TRBD1 (6 bases). The CDR3 contains 13 residues. Germline V CDR1 and CDR2: MGHDK, SYGVNS. The V and J ends lost 6 bases and 0 bases respectively, with 7 bases between them. CDR3 region: CASRDSSTDTQYF. The DNA of the CDR3 is TGTGCCAGCAGGGACAGTAGCACAGATACGCAGTATTTT.

This clone was seen a few times. Here the CDR3 reads CASRASGGETQYF. In nucleotides, the CDR3 is TGTGCCAGCAGGGCTAGCGGGGGGGAGACCCAGTACTTC. This chain connects TRBV2 to TRBJ2-5, with TRBD2 identical over 11 bases. The CDR3 runs 13 residues. Looked up from germline, CDR1 is SNHLY and CDR2 is FYNNEI. Trimming at V came to 6 bases and at J to 5 bases, leaving 2 bases not matched to a gene.

The V and J genes are TRBV29-1 and TRBJ1-2, with 8 bases fitting TRBD1. Germline V gene lookup returns CDR1 SQVTM and CDR2 ANQGSEA. V lost 6 bases to trimming and J lost 8 bases; unmatched junction nucleotides: 5. The CDR3 length is 11 residues. For the CDR3, the DNA is TGCAGCGTAGGGGACAGGTACGGCTACACCTTC. Translating it yields CSVGDRYGYTF.

The gene calls are TRBV21-1 and TRBJ1-2; TRBD1 is taken as the D call from the table, unchecked against the DNA. TRBV21-1 is recorded as a pseudogene. This CDR3 is built from 17 residues. The CDR3 is CASTPLHREGRESGYTF. In DNA form, the CDR3 reads TGTGCCAGCACCCCGTTGCACAGGGAAGGCCGAGAGTCCGGCTACACCTTC.

This sequence joins TRBV4-3 and TRBJ2-3; no clear D. Trimming took off 0 bases at V and 0 bases at J, with 19 bases between the two ends. Germline-derived CDR1 and CDR2 are LGHNA and YSLEER. CDR3 length equals 19 residues. In nucleotides, the CDR3 is TGCGCCAGCAGCCAAGATTACGGCCTACACTACCTCAGCACAGATACGCAGTATTTT. It encodes CASSQDYGLHYLSTDTQYF.

This clone came up once. This sequence joins TRBV2 and TRBJ2-3; D perhaps matches TRBD2 (5 bases). Germline values: CDR1 SNHLY, CDR2 FYNNEI. V lost 5 bases to trimming and J lost 4 bases, with 19 bases between them. The CDR3 contains 16 residues. The CDR3 coding sequence is TGTGCCAGCAGTATAGAGGGAACTAGTCCGGCAGATACGCAGTATTTT. It specifies CASSIEGTSPADTQYF.

V and J are TRBV19 and TRBJ1-1; D not resolved. CDR3 length equals 13 residues. CDR1 is LNHDA, CDR2 SQIVND, per germline (reference sequence). V lost 6 bases and J lost 2, with 10 bases in between. CDR3: CASSLAGNTEAFF. In nucleotides, the CDR3 is TGTGCCAGTAGCCTCGCAGGCAACACTGAAGCTTTCTTT.

The chain is built from TRBV27 and TRBJ2-2; 9 nucleotides line up with TRBD1. Germline V CDR1 and CDR2: MNHEY, SMNVEV (reference sequence). V shed 5 bases and J 7 bases; nucleotides not matched to a gene: 8. The CDR3 totals 15 residues. The CDR3 sequence: CASSPSDRGDGELFF. The CDR3 DNA reads TGTGCCAGCAGTCCCAGCGACAGGGGGGACGGGGAGCTGTTTTTT.

The chain is built from TRBV7-8 and TRBJ2-2; TRBD1 matches at 8 bases. Germline CDR1 SGHVS, CDR2 FQNEAQ. The junction had 3 bases not matched to a gene; V was cut back by 5 bases and J by 7 bases. CDR3 size: 13 residues. CDR3 residues: CASSPGTGGELFF. In DNA, the CDR3 is TGTGCCAGCAGCCCTGGGACAGGCGGGGAGCTGTTTTTT.

V usage is TRBV27 and J usage is TRBJ1-1; no firm D call. The CDR3 consists of 11 residues. Trimming took off 4 bases at V and 11 bases at J, with 11 bases between the two ends. CDR1 MNHEY and CDR2 SMNVEV come from the germline V gene (reference sequence). The DNA for the CDR3 is TGTGCCAGCAGTTCAGAGGGTATGGCTTTCTTT. It translates to CASSSEGMAFF.

This chain joins TRBV6-5 and TRBJ1-3, with TRBD1 matching over 9 bases. This CDR3 has 15 amino acids. CDR1 and CDR2 (germline): MNHEY, SVGAGI. Trimming took 7 bases from V and 7 from J; bases not matched to a gene: 11. CDR3 sequence reads: CASTPETGGANTIYF. The CDR3 DNA reads as TGTGCCAGCACTCCCGAAACAGGGGGCGCGAACACCATATATTTT.

The genes are TRBV27 and TRBJ2-1, with TRBD2 identical over 9 bases. V shed 2 bases and J 7 bases; nucleotides not matched to a gene: 12. The germline V gene encodes CDR1 MNHEY and CDR2 SMNVEV (reference sequence). The CDR3 has 17 amino acids. CDR3 coding DNA: TGTGCCAGCAGTTTAATCCCAGGTAGCGGGAGCCAAAATGAGCAGTTCTTC. This encodes CASSLIPGSGSQNEQFF.

This clone appeared a single time. The V call is TRBV25-1, the J call TRBJ2-3; TRBD1 matches 9 bases. Per the germline V gene, CDR1 is MGHDK and CDR2 is SYGVNS. J was trimmed by 0 bases and V by 4 bases; bases with no gene match: 8. CDR3 length equals 17 residues. CDR3 sequence reads: CASSAGRTGASTDTQYF. In DNA, the CDR3 is TGTGCCAGCAGTGCCGGAAGGACAGGGGCAAGCACAGATACGCAGTATTTT.

The V call is TRBV3-1 (or the pseudogene TRBV3-2), the J call TRBJ2-7, with D maybe TRBD1 (6 bases). Germline V CDR1 and CDR2: LGHDT, YNNKEL (reference sequence). The CDR3 runs 14 residues. V lost 2 bases to trimming and J lost 4 bases, with 12 bases between them. CDR3 in amino acids: CASSQFPTGYEQYF. The CDR3 DNA reads as TGTGCCAGCAGCCAATTCCCGACAGGTTACGAGCAGTACTTC.

V gene TRBV10-3 combines with J gene TRBJ2-5; 7 positions match TRBD2. This CDR3 is built from 12 residues. Germline loops: CDR1 ENHRY, CDR2 SYGVKD. Trimming at V came to 6 bases and at J to 2 bases, leaving 0 bases not matched to a gene. DNA of the CDR3: TGTGCCATCAGGGGGGGGCAAGAGACCCAGTACTTC. Its translation: CAIRGGQETQYF.

The chain employs TRBV12-3 or TRBV12-4 and TRBJ2-3, with D possibly matching TRBD1 (6 bases). This CDR3 spans 13 amino acids. V gave up 5 bases and J gave up 5 bases, with 11 bases separating them. In nucleotides, the CDR3 is TGTGCCAGCAGTGGGCAGGGGAGAGATACGCAGTATTTT. Its translation: CASSGQGRDTQYF.

V is TRBV28 and J is TRBJ2-4; unclear D gene. Trimming left V 5 bases short and J 9 bases short, with 14 bases between. The CDR3 contains 13 residues. Germline V gene sequence: CDR1 MDHEN, CDR2 SYDVKM. The CDR3 DNA reads TGTGCCAGCAGTCCCCAGAACCCCCCCATTCAGTACTTC. Encoded protein: CASSPQNPPIQYF.

This clone was recorded only once. This sequence joins TRBV5-4 and TRBJ1-1; 7 bases align to TRBD1. V lost 0 bases and J lost 1; bases outside the gene matches: 6. CDR3 size: 16 residues. CDR1 is SGHNT and CDR2 is YYREEE in the germline V gene (reference sequence). In DNA, the CDR3 is TGTGCCAGCAGCTTGGCCCCCCGACAGGGGAACACTGAAGCTTTCTTT. This encodes CASSLAPRQGNTEAFF.

J is TRBJ2-1 and V is TRBV9, with 8 bases lining up with TRBD2. CDR1 is SGDLS and CDR2 is YYNGEE in the germline V gene. This CDR3 has 15 residues. Trimming cost V 3 bases and J 3 bases; bases outside gene matches: 5. The CDR3 DNA sequence: TGTGCCAGCAGCGAAACTAGCGGAAACTACAATGAGCAGTTCTTC. Translated: CASSETSGNYNEQFF.

V is TRBV5-1 and J is TRBJ1-2; 12 bases are shared with TRBD1. This CDR3 region has 15 residues. CDR1 is SGHRS, CDR2 YFSETQ, per germline. The trim removed 4 bases at V and 4 bases at J, leaving 5 bases unmatched. The CDR3 DNA follows: TGCGCCAGCAGCCCAGGGACAGGGGGCGCCTATGGCTACACCTTC. Protein sequence: CASSPGTGGAYGYTF. The full variable domain, in which reference TRBV5-1 and TRBJ1-2 provide the parts outside the CDR3, is KAGVTQTPRYLIKTRGQQVTLSCSPISGHRSVSWYQQTPGQGLQFLFEYFSETQRNKGNFPGRFSGRQFSNSRSEMNVSTLELGDSALYLCASSPGTGGAYGYTFGSGTRLTVV.